A single T cell receptor beta chain is shown here with its context. Germline CDR1 reads MGHRA; CDR2 reads YSYEKL. The CDR3 consists of 18 residues. The V end was cut by 0 bases, the J end by 1 base, with 16 bases between. Method: immunoSEQ multiplex PCR; TCRdb's copy keeps in-frame clones and lacks some. In the table there are 95,000 to 150,000 clones, 84% of which are singletons. Two negative PCRs, clearance, or symptom resolution characterized the recovered Cohort 3 donors. The sample is drawn from a study of blood T cell repertoires in COVID-19. The rearrangement links TRBV4-1 to TRBJ1-5; weak D call: TRBD1 (5 bases). The specimen was PBMCs or T cells enriched from blood (not recorded which). The receptor's source is a young woman who had recovered from COVID-19. CDR3 amino acids: CASSQEGLQEGSNQPQHF. CDR3 coding DNA: TGCGCCAGCAGCCAAGAGGGACTCCAGGAGGGGAGCAATCAGCCCCAGCATTTT.